The next 28 T cell receptor beta chains were all read from a single sample in a study of shared clonotypes between healthy human individuals. This table comes from immunoSEQ multiplex PCR, and its TCRdb copy is limited to in-frame clones, with some not included. The profile shows approximately 1.9 million clones, around 95% of them singletons. Naive CD8 cells lacked CD45RO and underwent positive selection for CCR7, leaving out terminally differentiated effector memory CD45RA+ cells. The specimen sequenced was naive CD8+ T cells from PBMCs. These receptors were taken from a man younger than 35 in good health. Some clones in this sample may be carry-over from other donors' samples.

This chain joins TRBV19 and TRBJ2-1; D is possibly TRBD1 (6 bases). The CDR3 has 14 amino acids. The germline gives CDR1 LNHDA, CDR2 SQIVND (reference sequence). V gave up 5 bases and J gave up 4 bases, with 12 bases separating them. CDR3 nucleotides: TGTGCCAGTAGTCCGGGGACAATTTACAATGAGCAGTTCTTC. It is translated as CASSPGTIYNEQFF.

The chain links TRBV6-4 to TRBJ2-2, with 7 bases aligning to TRBD1. The CDR3 covers 14 residues. Germline V gene sequence: CDR1 MRHNA, CDR2 SNTAGT. The junction had 2 bases not matched to a gene; V was cut back by 3 bases and J by 4 bases. The CDR3 sequence: CASSEGGGTGELFF. CDR3 DNA sequence: TGTGCCAGCAGTGAAGGGGGCGGCACCGGGGAGCTGTTTTTT.

Here the CDR3 reads CASSPLGGANYGYTF. The CDR3 coding sequence is TGTGCCAGCAGCCCCCTGGGGGGGGCTAACTATGGCTACACCTTC. The V and J genes are TRBV7-2 and TRBJ1-2; a possible D gene is TRBD1 (5 bases). Trimming cost V 5 bases and J 0 bases, with 13 bases left between them. The CDR3 extends over 15 amino acids. Germline V gene lookup returns CDR1 SGHTA and CDR2 FQGNSA.

Comments on this clone: Additional DNA sequences in this sample encode the identical CDR3. The chain uses TRBV19 and TRBJ2-2; a weak D match, TRBD1 (5 bases). V lost 7 bases, J lost 0 bases, and 9 bases lay in between. The length of the CDR3 is 14 residues. Germline V CDR1 and CDR2: LNHDA, SQIVND (reference sequence). This CDR3 is CASTDRANTGELFF. Written as DNA, the CDR3 is TGTGCCAGTACCGACAGAGCGAACACCGGGGAGCTGTTTTTT. The complete variable domain, with remaining parts taken from reference TRBV19 and TRBJ2-2, reads DGGITQSPKYLFRKEGQNVTLSCEQNLNHDAMYWYRQDPGQGLRLIYYSQIVNDFQKGDIAEGYSVSREKKESFPLTVTSAQKNPTAFYLCASTDRANTGELFFGEGSRLTVL.

This clone was seen only once. J is TRBJ2-1 and V is TRBV14, with D maybe TRBD1 (6 bases). The germline V gene encodes CDR1 SGHDN and CDR2 FVKESK. CDR3 size: 13 residues. V lost 6 bases and J lost 6, with 12 bases in between. CDR3 in amino acids: CASRQQGINEQFF. The CDR3 DNA follows: TGTGCCAGCAGACAACAGGGTATCAATGAGCAGTTCTTC.

The chain joins TRBV28 to TRBJ1-4; a weak D match, TRBD1 (5 bases). The germline V gene encodes CDR1 MDHEN and CDR2 SYDVKM. V was cut by 5 bases and J by 8 bases, with 18 bases left in between. The CDR3 runs to 15 residues. This chain's CDR3 is CASSRSGTEGEKLFF. CDR3 nucleotides: TGTGCCAGCAGTCGCTCCGGGACGGAAGGAGAAAAACTGTTTTTT.

Points on this clone: Other DNA sequences in the sample encode the same CDR3. The genes are TRBV27 and TRBJ1-3; a weak D match, TRBD1 (5 bases). Germline V CDR1 and CDR2: MNHEY, SMNVEV (reference sequence). The CDR3 is 14 amino acids. V dropped 3 bases and J dropped 0 bases, with 6 bases sitting between them. CDR3 protein: CASSLGVSGNTIYF. CDR3 nucleotides: TGTGCCAGCAGTTTGGGGGTCTCTGGAAACACCATATATTTT.

The chain has TRBV19 and TRBJ1-1; no definite D call. CDR3 length equals 13 residues. The germline gives CDR1 LNHDA, CDR2 SQIVND (reference sequence). V lost 7 bases to trimming and J lost 3 bases, with 12 bases between them. This chain's CDR3 is CASMRESDTEAFF. The CDR3 coding sequence is TGTGCCAGTATGAGGGAATCGGACACTGAAGCTTTCTTT.

The chain combines TRBV9 with TRBJ2-3; 7 positions match TRBD1. Germline V gene lookup returns CDR1 SGDLS and CDR2 YYNGEE. Germline trimming cut 3 bases from V and 2 bases from J; bases unmatched to any gene: 6. CDR3 size: 15 residues. The CDR3 region has the DNA TGTGCCAGCAGCGACTCAGAGGGGGCCACAGATACGCAGTATTTT. Its protein product is CASSDSEGATDTQYF.

Worth noting for this clone: The sample holds other DNA sequences that translate to the same CDR3. The gene calls are TRBV6-1 and TRBJ2-7, with D tentatively TRBD1 or TRBD2 (5 bases each). Germline V gene sequence: CDR1 MNHNS, CDR2 SASEGT. V dropped 7 bases and J dropped 0 bases, with 7 bases sitting between them. The CDR3 extends over 12 amino acids. CDR3 nucleotide sequence: TGTGCCAGCACAGGGAGCTCCTACGAGCAGTACTTC. Its protein is CASTGSSYEQYF.

This chain links TRBV9 with TRBJ2-5, with D possibly matching TRBD1 (6 bases). Germline V gives CDR1 SGDLS, CDR2 YYNGEE. The CDR3 length is 15 residues. With 4 bases removed from V and 4 bases from J, the gap between germline ends came to 17 bases. The CDR3: CASSTWDISGETQYF. CDR3 sequence (DNA): TGTGCCAGCAGCACCTGGGACATTTCCGGAGAGACCCAGTACTTC.

The chain uses TRBV28 and TRBJ1-1; D unclear. CDR1 MDHEN and CDR2 SYDVKM come from the germline V gene. Trimming cost V 4 bases and J 0 bases, with 9 bases left between them. There are 14 residues in the CDR3. The CDR3 protein is CASSSWALNTEAFF. DNA of the CDR3: TGTGCCAGCAGTTCGTGGGCCCTGAACACTGAAGCTTTCTTT.

The V and J genes are TRBV29-1 and TRBJ2-1; D is unresolved. The CDR3 extends over 13 amino acids. V was trimmed by 1 base and J by 5 bases, leaving 9 bases between them. Germline V gene lookup returns CDR1 SQVTM and CDR2 ANQGSEA. Here the CDR3 DNA reads TGCAGCGTTGAAGGCAGATTGAACAATGAGCAGTTCTTC. It yields the protein CSVEGRLNNEQFF.

This clone has a handful of counts. CDR3 in DNA: TGTGCCAGCAGGGCGGGAACCAACACTGAAGCTTTCTTT. Translating it yields CASRAGTNTEAFF. V gene TRBV6-6 combines with J gene TRBJ1-1; no firm D call. Trimming stripped 6 bases from V and 2 bases from J, with 10 bases between. The CDR3 extends over 13 amino acids. From germline, CDR1 is MNHNY and CDR2 SVGAGI (reference sequence).

The chain couples TRBV7-2 to TRBJ2-3, with 11 nucleotides matching TRBD2. The ends lost 3 bases at V and 6 bases at J; junction bases unmatched: 8. The germline CDR1 and CDR2 sequences are SGHTA and FQGNSA. CDR3 size: 16 residues. Written as DNA, the CDR3 is TGTGCCAGCAGCTTCGTACTAGCGGGAGAACGGGATACGCAGTATTTT. This encodes CASSFVLAGERDTQYF.

This chain joins TRBV7-9 and TRBJ2-7; no reliable D call. Trimming shortened V by 5 bases and J by 5 bases, and 19 bases separated the two germline ends. Germline CDR1 is SEHNR and CDR2 is FQNEAQ (reference sequence). The CDR3 totals 15 residues. CDR3 protein: CASSMVPLQLHEQYF. The DNA for the CDR3 is TGTGCCAGCAGCATGGTCCCCTTACAGCTCCACGAGCAGTACTTC. The complete variable domain, with remaining parts taken from reference TRBV7-9 and TRBJ2-7, reads DTGVSQNPRHKITKRGQNVTFRCDPISEHNRLYWYRQTLGQGPEFLTYFQNEAQLEKSRLLSDRFSAERPKGSFSTLEIQRTEQGDSAMYLCASSMVPLQLHEQYFGPGTRLTVT.

This chain joins TRBV18 and TRBJ2-7; 7 bases map to TRBD2. This CDR3 is 17 amino acids long. V was pared by 4 bases and J by 2 bases, with 14 bases of the junction left unmatched. CDR1 is KGHSH and CDR2 is LQKENI in the germline V gene. The CDR3 region is CASSLNAGRAKTYEQYF. CDR3 DNA sequence: TGTGCCAGCTCACTTAACGCGGGGAGGGCAAAGACCTACGAGCAGTACTTC.

The chain combines TRBV11-3 with TRBJ2-3, with D unclear. Deletions cut 5 bases from V and 4 bases from J, with 13 bases between. Germline CDR1 SGHNT, CDR2 YENEEA. The CDR3 length is 14 residues. Here the CDR3 DNA reads TGTGCCAGCAGCCCCCCATCCAAACCAGATACGCAGTATTTT. Translation gives CASSPPSKPDTQYF.

The rearrangement links TRBV6-5 to TRBJ1-1; D unclear. This CDR3 spans 14 amino acids. CDR1 MNHEY and CDR2 SVGAGI come from the germline V gene. V lost 3 bases and J lost 0, with 8 bases in between. In DNA, the CDR3 is TGTGCCAGCAGTTATGTGTCGCTGAACACTGAAGCTTTCTTT. It is translated as CASSYVSLNTEAFF.

The chain uses TRBV15 and TRBJ2-7; D uncertain. Germline V lookup: CDR1 LNHNV, CDR2 YYDKDF (reference sequence). V was cut by 3 bases and J by 4 bases, with 10 bases left in between. The CDR3 is 13 amino acids. CDR3 sequence (DNA): TGTGCCACCAGCAGTCGAGCTGGTTACGAGCAGTACTTC. Translated: CATSSRAGYEQYF.

This chain uses TRBV18 with TRBJ1-1; D not resolved. The CDR3 covers 13 residues. The germline V gene encodes CDR1 KGHSH and CDR2 LQKENI. The V end lost 4 bases, the J end lost 6 bases, and 12 bases lay between the germline ends. CDR3 sequence (DNA): TGTGCCAGCTCACTGGGAGGACTTGCTGAAGCTTTCTTT. Protein sequence: CASSLGGLAEAFF.

This clone was seen a single time. This chain links TRBV5-1 with TRBJ2-7, with 13 bases fitting TRBD2. CDR1 is SGHRS, CDR2 YFSETQ, per germline. The CDR3 has 15 residues. The J segment lost 0 bases and the V segment lost 5 bases, leaving 2 bases of the junction unmatched. CDR3 DNA sequence: TGCGCCAGCAGACTAGCGGGAGGGTACTCCTACGAGCAGTACTTC. Translated: CASRLAGGYSYEQYF.

The gene calls are TRBV12-5 and TRBJ2-7; D not certain. The CDR3 totals 13 residues. The germline gives CDR1 LGHNT, CDR2 FRNRAP. The V gene lost 2 bases and the J gene lost 2 bases, with 7 bases spanning the gap. The CDR3 coding sequence is TGTGCTAGTGGTTTGACCCGTACCTACGAGCAGTACTTC. Translation gives CASGLTRTYEQYF.

This sequence joins TRBV7-9 and TRBJ1-3; D perhaps matches TRBD1 (6 bases). Trimming took 4 bases from V and 4 from J, leaving 20 bases between them. Germline CDR1 is SEHNR and CDR2 is FQNEAQ (reference sequence). The length of the CDR3 is 17 residues. CDR3 coding DNA: TGTGCCAGCAGCTATGACGGGGGGCCAGGGCGAGGAAACACCATATATTTT. This encodes CASSYDGGPGRGNTIYF.

This chain joins TRBV28 and TRBJ2-5; D is ambiguous. This CDR3 contains 13 residues. Germline V gene data show CDR1 as MDHEN and CDR2 as SYDVKM. Trimming removed 3 bases from V and 2 bases from J, with 7 bases in between. The CDR3 bases are TGTGCCAGCAGTTTGGATGAGCAAGAGACCCAGTACTTC. This codes for CASSLDEQETQYF.

The gene calls are TRBV30 and TRBJ2-1; the D gene is possibly TRBD2 (6 bases). V gave up 3 bases and J gave up 10 bases, with 13 bases separating them. CDR1 and CDR2 from the germline V gene are GTSNPN and SVGIG (reference sequence). The CDR3 covers 12 residues. The CDR3 is CAWRFGGREQFF. As DNA, the CDR3 is TGTGCCTGGAGGTTCGGAGGGCGCGAGCAGTTCTTC.

Regarding this clone: Other DNA variants within this sample encode the same CDR3. The chain is built from TRBV27 and TRBJ1-1; D possibly corresponds to TRBD1 (5 bases). The germline V and J ends were trimmed by 0 bases and 6 bases, with 8 bases remaining between them. The CDR3 is made up of 13 amino acids. Germline V CDR1 and CDR2: MNHEY, SMNVEV (reference sequence). CDR3 nucleotide sequence: TGTGCCAGCAGTTTATCGGGGGGAGCTGAAGCTTTCTTT. It codes for CASSLSGGAEAFF.

This sequence joins TRBV7-8 and TRBJ2-5; 7 bases line up with TRBD1. V shed 4 bases and J 1 base; nucleotides not matched to a gene: 3. Germline V CDR1 and CDR2: SGHVS, FQNEAQ. CDR3 size: 14 residues. The CDR3 DNA follows: TGTGCCAGCAGCTCCCGGGACAGCCAAGAGACCCAGTACTTC. Amino acid sequence: CASSSRDSQETQYF.